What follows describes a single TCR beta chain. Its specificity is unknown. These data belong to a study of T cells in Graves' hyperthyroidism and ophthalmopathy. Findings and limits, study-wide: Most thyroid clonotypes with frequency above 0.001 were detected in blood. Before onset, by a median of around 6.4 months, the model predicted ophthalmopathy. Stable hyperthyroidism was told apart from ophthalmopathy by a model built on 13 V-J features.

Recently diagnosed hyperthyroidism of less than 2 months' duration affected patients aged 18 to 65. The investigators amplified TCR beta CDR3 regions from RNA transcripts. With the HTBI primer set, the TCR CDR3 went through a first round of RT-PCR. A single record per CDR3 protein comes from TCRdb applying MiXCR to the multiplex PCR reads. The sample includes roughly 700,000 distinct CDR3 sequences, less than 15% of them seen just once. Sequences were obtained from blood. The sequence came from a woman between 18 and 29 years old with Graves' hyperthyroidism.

For the CDR3, the DNA is TGCGCCAGCAGCTGGTCGTCCCAAGAGACCCAGTACTTC. Translating gives CASSWSSQETQYF. The rearrangement uses TRBV5-1 and TRBJ2-5; no firm D call. The CDR3 contains 13 residues. V lost 3 bases and J 1 base, leaving 7 bases between the germline ends. Germline V lookup: CDR1 SGHRS, CDR2 YFSETQ.